The following is a T cell receptor beta chain sequence with its context. This sample was taken from a study of blood T cell repertoires in COVID-19. Some clones are missing from TCRdb's copy, which holds only in-frame ones; the method was immunoSEQ multiplex PCR. The sample holds approximately 180,000 clones, approximately 90% seen once. V was pared by 0 bases and J by 5 bases, with 7 bases of the junction left unmatched. Germline CDR1 MGHRA, CDR2 YSYEKL. The CDR3 contains 16 residues. This receptor was taken from a man aged 50 to 60 with acute or convalescent COVID-19. Sequencing was done on a sample of peripheral blood. This sequence joins TRBV4-1 and TRBJ2-5, with TRBD1 matching over 9 bases. DNA of the CDR3: TGCGCCAGCAGCCAAGACCCGGGACAGGGCGTGGAGACCCAGTACTTC. This encodes CASSQDPGQGVETQYF.